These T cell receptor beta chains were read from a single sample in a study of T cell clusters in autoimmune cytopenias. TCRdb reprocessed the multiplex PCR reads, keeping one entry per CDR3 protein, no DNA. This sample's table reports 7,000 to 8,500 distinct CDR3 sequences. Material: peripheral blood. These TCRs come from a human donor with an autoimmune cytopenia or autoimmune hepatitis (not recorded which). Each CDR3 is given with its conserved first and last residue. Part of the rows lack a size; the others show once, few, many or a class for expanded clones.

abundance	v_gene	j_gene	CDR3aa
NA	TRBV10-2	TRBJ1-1	CASSESRRNTEAFF
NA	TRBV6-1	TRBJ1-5	CASSEGLRDRNQPQHF
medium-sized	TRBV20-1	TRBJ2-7	CSAIRLGGYEQYF
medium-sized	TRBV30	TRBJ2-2	CAWTYPGPGELFF
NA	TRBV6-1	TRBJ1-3	CASSGQGFSGNTIYF
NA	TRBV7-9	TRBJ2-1	CASSPLAGGPQEQFF
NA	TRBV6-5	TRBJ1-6	CASSTRGRVGSPLHF
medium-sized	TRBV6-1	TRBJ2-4	CASSGGGQGENIQYF
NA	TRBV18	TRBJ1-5	CASSPEGGDQPQHF
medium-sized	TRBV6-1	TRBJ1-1	CASSEWEVQGAEAFF
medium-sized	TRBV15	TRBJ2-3	CATSRDYQGIADTQYF
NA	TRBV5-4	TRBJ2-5	CASSRNIDRGGETQYF
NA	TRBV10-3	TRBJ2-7	CAISTGTGLVEQYF
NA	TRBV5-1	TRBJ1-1	CASTPQTGPNTEAFF
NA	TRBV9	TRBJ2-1	CASSAWGGALNEQFF
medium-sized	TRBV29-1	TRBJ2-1	CSVEFWASNYNEQFF
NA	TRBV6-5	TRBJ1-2	CASSYSQNPDPDYGYTF
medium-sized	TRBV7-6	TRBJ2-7	CASSQQVKQGTTYEQYF
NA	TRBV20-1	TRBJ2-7	CSASGPNYEQYF
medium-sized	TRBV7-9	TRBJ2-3	CASSIDTNPQYF
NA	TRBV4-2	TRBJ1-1	CASSLSQGSDTKAFF
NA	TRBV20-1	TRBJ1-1	CSASSGTGGTEAFF
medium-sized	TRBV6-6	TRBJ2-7	CASRRTGGAYEQYF
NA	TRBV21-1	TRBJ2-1	CASILGLAGPSPFF
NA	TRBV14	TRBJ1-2	CASSQGTGTLNYGYTF
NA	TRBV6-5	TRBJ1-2	CASSYRRTENYGYTF
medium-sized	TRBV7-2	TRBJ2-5	CASSFGRETQYF
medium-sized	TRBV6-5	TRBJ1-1	CASSSDRANTEAFF
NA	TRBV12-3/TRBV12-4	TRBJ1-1	CASSLGRGTEAFF
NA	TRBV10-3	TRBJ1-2	CAISESNTDGYTF
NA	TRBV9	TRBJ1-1	CASSVMELGLGTEAFF
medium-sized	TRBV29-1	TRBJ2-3	CSVESGGEDTQYF
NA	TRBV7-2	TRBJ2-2	CASSERVPDQNTGELFF
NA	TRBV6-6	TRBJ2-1	CASSFGGAGKNEQFF
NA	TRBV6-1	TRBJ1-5	CASSGTGPSNQPQHF
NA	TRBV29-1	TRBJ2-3	CSVELAGGPDTQYF
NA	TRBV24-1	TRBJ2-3	CATSDTRATTDTQYF
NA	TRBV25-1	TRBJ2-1	CASSEWGRTQSNEQFF
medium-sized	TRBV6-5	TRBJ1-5	CASSLYGGSNQPQHF
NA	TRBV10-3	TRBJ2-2	CAISEDRPYTGELFF